Listed here is a single T cell receptor beta chain. The PCR used 60 Vbeta and 13 Jbeta primers. TCRdb's table, derived via immunoSEQ multiplex PCR, lists solely in-frame clones and lacks some. The table shows 150,000 to 200,000 clones, with more than 75% occurring only once. Losses at the gene ends were 1 base for V and 3 bases for J; bases not matched to a gene: 8. The CDR3 covers 16 residues. Germline V gene data show CDR1 as SGHRS and CDR2 as YFSETQ. The data are from a study of cytomegalovirus exposure and HLA in healthy donors. The clonotype comes from a girl younger than two in good health and CMV-seronegative. Sample: PBMCs. The rearrangement links TRBV5-1 to TRBJ1-1; 8 nucleotides match TRBD1. The CDR3: CASSLYRGLKDTEAFF. The CDR3 DNA follows: TGCGCCAGCAGCTTGTACAGGGGGTTAAAGGACACTGAAGCTTTCTTT.